The rows below give T cell receptor beta chains drawn from one sample of a study of OX40 agonist ivuxolimab in advanced cancers. Sequenced by immunoSEQ multiplex PCR; TCRdb stores in-frame clones only, minus some. The sample lists about 91,000 clones, around nine tenths seen once, with roughly 0.52% in the top ten. The material sequenced was CD4+ or CD8+ T cells sorted from blood, taken in a trial of the OX40 agonist ivuxolimab. These receptors all come from an adult with an advanced solid tumor such as melanoma, head and neck, liver or kidney cancer. Each CDR3 is given without its conserved first and last residue. Not every row has a clone size; where given, it reads once, few, many or a size class.

CDR3 protein	clone size	V gene	J gene
SVAGQETQY	NA	TRBV29-1	TRBJ2-5
ASSLVGKGREQY	NA	TRBV5-1	TRBJ2-7
ASSLDRGGGYT	NA	TRBV11-1	TRBJ1-2
ASSLGTNTEAF	NA	TRBV11-3	TRBJ1-1
ASSEASGRDFEAF	NA	TRBV6-1	TRBJ1-1
ASSRWTGSVEQY	NA	TRBV5-1	TRBJ2-7
ASSLGGQGYNEQF	NA	TRBV5-1	TRBJ2-1
ASRDRGRRNTEAF	NA	TRBV6-5	TRBJ1-1
ASSLEQGSEAF	few	TRBV5-4	TRBJ1-1
ASRKIGGQGNSPLH	NA	TRBV13	TRBJ1-6
ASSLAPGLAGINEQF	NA	TRBV7-6	TRBJ2-1
ASTSSKNYEQY	NA	TRBV7-9	TRBJ2-7
ASSGGGGPPDYEQY	NA	TRBV9	TRBJ2-7
ASSRGLYNEQF	once	TRBV2	TRBJ2-1
ASGNLGTDTQY	NA	TRBV5-1	TRBJ2-3
ASSGGPGETQY	NA	TRBV7-3	TRBJ2-5
ARQGRNEKLF	NA	TRBV30	TRBJ1-4
ASSQSSDPNQPQH	NA	TRBV4-3	TRBJ1-5
TSSQDQGDHQETQY	NA	TRBV1	TRBJ2-5
ASSRGGGTEEKLF	NA	TRBV5-4	TRBJ1-4
ASSLLRDGLKAF	NA	TRBV28	TRBJ1-1
ASSDSGGGYT	NA	TRBV6-4	TRBJ1-2
ASSSGQGGHYGYT	NA	TRBV5-1	TRBJ1-2
ATALAKNIQY	NA	TRBV2	TRBJ2-4
ASSRTGGGFDEQY	NA	TRBV9	TRBJ2-7
ASSGDRVNGNTIY	NA	TRBV6-1	TRBJ1-3
ASSYQDRDQETQY	NA	TRBV6-6	TRBJ2-5
ASSPAVQGMEGYT	NA	TRBV5-1	TRBJ1-2
ASSPDRGRGTQY	NA	TRBV18	TRBJ2-5
ASSREPVRYEQF	NA	TRBV7-2	TRBJ2-1
ASSPSASPLDNEQF	once	TRBV5-1	TRBJ2-1
ASSGQVNTEAF	NA	TRBV2	TRBJ1-1
ASRLQGDTEAF	few	TRBV5-1	TRBJ1-1
ASSGDVGNTIY	NA	TRBV5-1	TRBJ1-3
ASSIGVIGELF	once	TRBV19	TRBJ2-2
ASSAFRTDHSNQPQH	NA	TRBV2	TRBJ1-5
ASNGGLGKNIQY	NA	TRBV2	TRBJ2-4
ASSSRLSGDNTGELF	NA	TRBV5-4	TRBJ2-2
ASSLMGVLGSYEQY	NA	TRBV11-2	TRBJ2-7
ASSPRDKHDDEQF	NA	TRBV5-1	TRBJ2-1
AISDSRGGNTIY	NA	TRBV10-3	TRBJ1-3
ASSIGPAGVPRVEQY	NA	TRBV19	TRBJ2-5
ARSFKLWGAHKETQY	NA	TRBV5-3	TRBJ2-5
ASSTTGNNQPQH	NA	TRBV19	TRBJ1-5
ASSLGDIDNQPQH	once	TRBV7-9	TRBJ1-5
AISDGSTDTQY	NA	TRBV10-3	TRBJ2-3
ASNRYDTEAF	NA	TRBV25-1	TRBJ1-1
ASSHEVNEKLF	few	TRBV7-9	TRBJ1-4
ASSPLITETQY	NA	TRBV6-5	TRBJ2-5
ASSPLAGPTEAF	NA	TRBV18	TRBJ1-1
ASSHKRRGANVLT	NA	TRBV5-6	TRBJ2-6
ASSFLLEGSNYGYT	NA	TRBV5-6	TRBJ1-2
ASSQGPRTGDVGGYT	NA	TRBV2	TRBJ1-2